This TCR beta chain was identified in a study of identical twins. Study-wide results and limits: Fewer insertions marked abundant cord blood beta clonotypes; young adult naive trended weakly, memory not at all. Out-of-frame alpha sequences common to twins were enriched for low generation probability. Modelling underestimated the level of out-of-frame TCR alpha sharing observed in monozygotic twins.

The CDR3 has 14 amino acids. Deletions cut 8 bases from V and 0 bases from J, with 13 bases between. In the case of this clonotype: Its antigen remains unidentified.

The authors used template switching to add a universal primer site and gave cDNA unique molecular identifiers. TCRdb re-derived calls from the 5' RACE reads in MiXCR, one entry per CDR3 protein. The sample contains 400,000 to 500,000 distinct CDR3 sequences, 15% to 20% of which appear only once. The TCR sequence derives from a man in his fifties or sixties in good health. Sequencing input: naive T cells sorted from blood. V gene TRBV12-3 or TRBV12-4 combines with J gene TRBJ1-2, with no clear D. CDR3 sequence reads: CASGRSGSNYGYTF. Here the CDR3 DNA reads TGTGCCAGCGGTCGTTCCGGGTCTAACTATGGCTACACCTTC.